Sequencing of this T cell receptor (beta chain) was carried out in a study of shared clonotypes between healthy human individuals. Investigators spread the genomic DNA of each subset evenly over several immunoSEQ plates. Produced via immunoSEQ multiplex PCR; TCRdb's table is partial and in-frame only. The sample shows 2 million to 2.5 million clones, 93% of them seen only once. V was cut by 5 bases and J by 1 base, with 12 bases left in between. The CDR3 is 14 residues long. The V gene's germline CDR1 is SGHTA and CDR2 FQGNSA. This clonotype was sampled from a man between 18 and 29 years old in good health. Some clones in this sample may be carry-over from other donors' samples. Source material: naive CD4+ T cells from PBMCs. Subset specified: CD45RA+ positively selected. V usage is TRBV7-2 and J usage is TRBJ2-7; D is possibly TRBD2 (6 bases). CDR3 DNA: TGTGCCAGCAGCCTGAGCGGGTTTTCCTACGAGCAGTACTTC. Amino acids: CASSLSGFSYEQYF.